One TCR beta chain is described in this entry. A single base is all that separates this from a far larger clone, so a read error is likely. Germline assignment: CDR1 MNHNS and CDR2 SASEGT. This CDR3 is built from 15 residues. With two-round multiplex PCR, TCR beta CDR3 sequences were amplified from genomic DNA. First-round PCR used primers specific to each TRBV and TRBJ gene. Via MiXCR, TCRdb re-called the multiplex PCR reads, giving one row per CDR3 protein. This sample has fewer than 40,000 distinct CDR3 sequences, with about 31% found just once. The entry originates in a study of prognosis after radiotherapy for stage I lung cancer. Study details: Among the patients, about seven had squamous cell carcinoma and 11 to 13 had adenocarcinoma. After radiotherapy, distant metastases were seen in several patients (median roughly seven months), and no significant progression was seen in approximately 16.

The chain couples TRBV6-1 to TRBJ1-1; D not resolved. The material sequenced was PBMCs, taken before or after stereotactic body radiation therapy (not recorded which). The TCR was taken from a donor over 45 with non-small cell lung cancer. CDR3 bases: TGTGCCAGCAGTACTCGGACTCGCCCTAACACTGAAGCTTTATTT. The encoded protein is CASSTRTRPNTEALF.